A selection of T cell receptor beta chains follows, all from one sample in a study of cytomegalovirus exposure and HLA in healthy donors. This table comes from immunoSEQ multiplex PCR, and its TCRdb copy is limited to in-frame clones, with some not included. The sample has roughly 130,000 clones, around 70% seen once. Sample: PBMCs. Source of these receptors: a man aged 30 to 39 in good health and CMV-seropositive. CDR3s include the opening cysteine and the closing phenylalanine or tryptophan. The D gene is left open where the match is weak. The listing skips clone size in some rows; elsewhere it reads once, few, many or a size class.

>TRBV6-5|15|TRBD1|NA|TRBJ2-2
TGTGCCAGCAGTTACACAGGGGGCTTGACCGGGGAGCTGTTTTTT
CASSYTGGLTGELFF
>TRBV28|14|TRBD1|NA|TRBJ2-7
TGTGCCAGCAGTCCGGGACAGGCTACCTACGAGCAGTACTTC
CASSPGQATYEQYF
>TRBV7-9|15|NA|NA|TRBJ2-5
TGTGCCAGCAGCCCGGGTTCCAGGGGGGAAGAGACCCAGTACTTC
CASSPGSRGEETQYF
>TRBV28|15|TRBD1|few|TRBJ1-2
TGTGCCAGCAGTTTAGGGGACCTGACAGGGGATGGCTACACCTTC
CASSLGDLTGDGYTF
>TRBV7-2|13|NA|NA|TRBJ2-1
TGTGCCAGCAGCTACCGACCGGCAGGGGAGCAGTTCTTC
CASSYRPAGEQFF
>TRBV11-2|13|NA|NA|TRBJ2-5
TGTGCCAGCAGCTTAGCGGGGGTGGAGACCCAGTACTTC
CASSLAGVETQYF
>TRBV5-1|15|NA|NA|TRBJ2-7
TGCGCCAGCAGCTTTGGCAGGGCAATCTCCTACGAGCAGTACTTC
CASSFGRAISYEQYF
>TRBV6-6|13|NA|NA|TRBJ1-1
TGTGCCAGCAGTTACACTACGAACACTGAAGCTTTCTTT
CASSYTTNTEAFF
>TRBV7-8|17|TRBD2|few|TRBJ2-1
TGTGCCAGCAGCTTAGCGGTTTTGGTAGCGGGAACGAATGAGCAGTTCTTC
CASSLAVLVAGTNEQFF
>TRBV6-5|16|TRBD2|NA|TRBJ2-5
TGTGCCAGCAGTTACACACTAGCGGCCTACCAAGAGACCCAGTACTTC
CASSYTLAAYQETQYF
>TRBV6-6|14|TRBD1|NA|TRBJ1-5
TGTGCCAGCAGTTACGGACAGGGCAATCAGCCCCAGCATTTT
CASSYGQGNQPQHF
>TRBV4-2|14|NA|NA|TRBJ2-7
TGTGCCAGCAGCCAAGACGCGGGGTCCTACGAGCAGTACTTC
CASSQDAGSYEQYF
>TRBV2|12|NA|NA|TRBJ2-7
TGTGCCAGCAGTGAACAGGGAAACGAGCAGTACTTC
CASSEQGNEQYF
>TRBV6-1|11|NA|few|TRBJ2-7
TGTGCCAGCAGTGAACGCTACGAGCAGTACTTC
CASSERYEQYF
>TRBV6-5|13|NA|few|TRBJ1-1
TGTGCCAGCAGTGGACAGTTGAACACTGAAGCTTTCTTT
CASSGQLNTEAFF
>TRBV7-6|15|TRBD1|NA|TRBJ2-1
TGTGCCAGCAGCCACATCGGACAGGGGAACAATGAGCAGTTCTTC
CASSHIGQGNNEQFF
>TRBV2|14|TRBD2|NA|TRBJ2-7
TGTGCCAGCAGTACTAGCGGAGTGGTTTACGAGCAGTACTTC
CASSTSGVVYEQYF
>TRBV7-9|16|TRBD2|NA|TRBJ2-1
TGTGCCAGCAGCTTGTCACTAGCGGGGTCCTACAATGAGCAGTTCTTC
CASSLSLAGSYNEQFF
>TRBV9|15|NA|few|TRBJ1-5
TGTGCCAGCAGCACGTCAGGGAATAGAGATCAGCCCCAGCATTTT
CASSTSGNRDQPQHF
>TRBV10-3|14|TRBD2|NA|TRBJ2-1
TGTGCCATCAGTGACGCTAGCGGGAGGACTGAGCAGTTCTTC
CAISDASGRTEQFF
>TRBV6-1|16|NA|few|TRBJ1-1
TGTGCCAGCAGTGTGAGGGAGCGGCGTTTGTACACTGAAGCTTTCTTT
CASSVRERRLYTEAFF
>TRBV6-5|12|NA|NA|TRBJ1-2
TGTGCCAGCAGCCAGGGGAACTATGGCTACACCTTC
CASSQGNYGYTF
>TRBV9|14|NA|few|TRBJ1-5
TGTGCCAGCAGGGTACCCTTGGACTATCAGCCCCAGCATTTT
CASRVPLDYQPQHF
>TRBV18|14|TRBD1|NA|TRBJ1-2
TGTGCCAGCTCACCGGGACAGAGTGGCTATGGCTACACCTTC
CASSPGQSGYGYTF
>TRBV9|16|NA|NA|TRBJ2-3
TGTGCCAGCAGCGTAGCTACGTGGGCCAGCACAGATACGCAGTATTTT
CASSVATWASTDTQYF
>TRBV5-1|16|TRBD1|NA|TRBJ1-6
TGCGCCAGCAGCTTGTGGCAGGGGGAATTAGGTTCACCCCTCCACTTT
CASSLWQGELGSPLHF
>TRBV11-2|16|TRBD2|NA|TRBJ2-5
TGTGCCAGCAGCTTAGGAGGGAGGGGATTCCAAGAGACCCAGTACTTC
CASSLGGRGFQETQYF
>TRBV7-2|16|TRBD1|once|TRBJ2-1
TGTGCCAGCAGCCGTCAAGGGACAGGGTCCTACAATGAGCAGTTCTTC
CASSRQGTGSYNEQFF
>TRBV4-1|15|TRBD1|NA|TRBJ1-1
TGCGCCAGCAGCACGGGGACAGGTATGAACACTGAAGCTTTCTTT
CASSTGTGMNTEAFF
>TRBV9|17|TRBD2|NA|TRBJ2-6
TGTGCCAGCGCCCGTGGCGGGGGGATCACTGGGGCCAACGTCCTGACTTTC
CASARGGGITGANVLTF
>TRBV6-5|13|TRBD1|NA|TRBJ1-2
TGTGCCAGCAAATGGACAGGGGAATATGGCTACACCTTC
CASKWTGEYGYTF
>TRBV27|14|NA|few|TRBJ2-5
TGTGCCAGCAGTTTATTCGTACCGGGACACCCTCAGTACTTC
CASSLFVPGHPQYF
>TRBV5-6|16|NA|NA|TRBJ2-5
TGTGCCAGCAGCCCCGAGGGGGAGGGCCAACAAGAGACCCAGTACTTC
CASSPEGEGQQETQYF
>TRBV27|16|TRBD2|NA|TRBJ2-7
TGTGCCAGCAGTTTGGGGGGGAAACACTGGGCCTACGAGCAGTACTTC
CASSLGGKHWAYEQYF
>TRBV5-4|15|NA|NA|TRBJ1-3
TGTGCCAGCAGCTCACGGACAGAAACTGGAAACACCATATATTTT
CASSSRTETGNTIYF
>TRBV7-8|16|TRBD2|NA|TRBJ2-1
TGTGCCAGCAGCTCCCGTCTAGCGGGAGGGCCCGGTGAGCAGTTCTTC
CASSSRLAGGPGEQFF
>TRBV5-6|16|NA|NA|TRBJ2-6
TGTGCCAGCAGCGCTTACTACCTCTCTGGGGCCAACGTCCTGACTTTC
CASSAYYLSGANVLTF
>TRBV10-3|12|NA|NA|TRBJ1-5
TGTGCCATCAGTGCAGATGTTCAGCCCCAGCATTTT
CAISADVQPQHF
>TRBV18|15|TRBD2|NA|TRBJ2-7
TGTGCCAGCTCACCACAGGGACTAGCGGGCCACGAGCAGTACTTC
CASSPQGLAGHEQYF
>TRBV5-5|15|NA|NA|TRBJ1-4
TGTGCCAGCAGCACCCGGACAGCAACTAATGAAAAACTGTTTTTT
CASSTRTATNEKLFF
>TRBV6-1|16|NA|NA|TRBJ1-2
TGTGCCAGCAGTGAAGCTTTGGTCGAGGTTCTCTATGGCTACACCTTC
CASSEALVEVLYGYTF
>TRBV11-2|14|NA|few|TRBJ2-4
TGTGCCAGCAGCATCACACCAGCCAAAAACATTCAGTACTTC
CASSITPAKNIQYF
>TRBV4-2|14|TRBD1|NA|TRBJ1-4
TGTGCCAGCAGCCCGGGACAGGGGGATGAAAAACTGTTTTTT
CASSPGQGDEKLFF
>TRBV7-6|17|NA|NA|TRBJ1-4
TGTGCCAGCAGTTCCAACCTCGCGGGCTGGACTAATGAAAAACTGTTTTTT
CASSSNLAGWTNEKLFF
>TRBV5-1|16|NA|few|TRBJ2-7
TGCGCCAGCAGCTTGGCCTCCCAGGGGTTATCCTACGAGCAGTACTTC
CASSLASQGLSYEQYF
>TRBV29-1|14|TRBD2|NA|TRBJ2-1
TGCAGCGTTTTGACTAGCGGGGGCAACAATGAGCAGTTCTTC
CSVLTSGGNNEQFF
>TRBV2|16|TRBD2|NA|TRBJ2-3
TGTGCCAGCAGTGCGGGACTAGCGTTGGGCACAGATACGCAGTATTTT
CASSAGLALGTDTQYF
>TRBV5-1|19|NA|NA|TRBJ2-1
TGCGCCAGCACTGCTGGAGGGACCCCCAGCTTGGGCGGCCTCAATGAGCAGTTCTTC
CASTAGGTPSLGGLNEQFF
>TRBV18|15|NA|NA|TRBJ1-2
TGTGCCAGCTCACCTACTCGCGAGGAATTCTCCCTCTATACCTTC
CASSPTREEFSLYTF
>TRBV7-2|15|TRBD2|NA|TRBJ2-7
TGTGCCAGCAGCTTAGTAGTAGCGGGGAACTACGAGCAGTACTTC
CASSLVVAGNYEQYF
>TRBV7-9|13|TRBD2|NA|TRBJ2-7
TGTGCCAGCAGCGCCGGGACTAGTGCCCGTCGTGTCTTC
CASSAGTSARRVF
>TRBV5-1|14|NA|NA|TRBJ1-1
TGCGCCAGCAGCTTGCGGGGAGAAGACACTGAAGCTTTCTTT
CASSLRGEDTEAFF
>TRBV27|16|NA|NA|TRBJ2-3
TGTGCCAGCAGTCCTCTTCCGCCCGGCGGTAAAGATACGCAGTATTTT
CASSPLPPGGKDTQYF
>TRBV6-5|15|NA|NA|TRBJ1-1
TGTGCCAGCAGTTACTCTGGTCCCCGGGGTACTGAAGCTTTCTTT
CASSYSGPRGTEAFF